This note documents a single T cell receptor (beta chain) sequence. TCRdb recomputed calls from the reads with MiXCR, one row per CDR3 protein. The sample holds roughly 100,000 distinct CDR3 sequences, 16% seen once. The entry originates in a study of T cell repertoires in cytomegalovirus infection. Germline V gives CDR1 SQVTM, CDR2 ANQGSEA. The junction had 13 bases not matched to a gene; V was cut back by 5 bases and J by 5 bases. CDR3 length: 15 residues. The material sequenced was PBMCs. The genes are TRBV29-1 and TRBJ2-7; TRBD2 aligns across 9 bases. This sequence originates from a human donor in good health (CMV status not recorded). Some clones in this sample may be carry-over from other donors' samples. The CDR3 loop is CSVKGVRGGVDEQYF. The CDR3 DNA reads as TGCAGCGTTAAAGGGGTGCGGGGGGGCGTGGACGAGCAGTACTTC.